These T cell receptor beta chains were read from a single sample in a study of neoadjuvant anti-PD-1 for oral cavity cancer. Sequencing used immunoSEQ multiplex PCR; TCRdb keeps in-frame clones, though not all of them. The repertoire consists of 10,000 to 15,000 clones, with about three fifths occurring once and the leading ten covering approximately 2.3%. This sample comprised PBMCs, obtained before nivolumab (anti-PD-1) treatment. These receptors all come from a person between 40 and 80 years old with oral cavity squamous cell carcinoma. CDR3s include the opening cysteine and the closing phenylalanine or tryptophan. Fields, in order: V gene, D gene, CDR3 length, clone size, J gene, CDR3 protein, CDR3 DNA. A D gene is named only where the DNA matches it firmly. Clone size is shown for a subset of rows, as once, few, many or a class of expanded clone.

TRBV5-6	NA	15	few	TRBJ1-2	CASSLGGGLLGSYTF	TGTGCCAGCAGCTTGGGCGGGGGGCTGCTCGGGAGCTACACCTTC
TRBV11-2	NA	16	NA	TRBJ2-3	CASSQGRSSSTDTQYF	TGTGCCAGCAGCCAGGGGAGATCCTCTAGCACAGATACGCAGTATTTT
TRBV7-8	TRBD1	15	NA	TRBJ2-2	CASSPGQGNTGELFF	TGTGCCAGCAGCCCGGGACAGGGGAACACCGGGGAGCTGTTTTTT
TRBV25-1	TRBD2	15	few	TRBJ2-1	CASSEPGGKRNEQFF	TGTGCCAGCAGTGAACCGGGGGGAAAGAGGAATGAGCAGTTCTTC
TRBV5-4	NA	13	few	TRBJ1-1	CASSTRDNNEAFF	TGTGCCAGCAGCACCCGGGACAACAATGAAGCTTTCTTT
TRBV11-3	TRBD2	11	NA	TRBJ2-1	CATGLAVEQFF	TGTGCCACCGGACTAGCAGTTGAGCAGTTCTTC
TRBV5-6	NA	15	NA	TRBJ2-3	CASSLLKSSTDTQYF	TGTGCCAGCAGCTTGCTGAAATCAAGCACAGATACGCAGTATTTT
TRBV7-2	TRBD1	15	NA	TRBJ1-5	CASSSGQGNNQPQHF	TGTGCCAGCAGCTCGGGACAGGGGAACAATCAGCCCCAGCATTTT
TRBV9	TRBD2	16	NA	TRBJ2-2	CASSVGLAGEVGELFF	TGTGCCAGCAGCGTAGGACTAGCGGGAGAGGTCGGGGAGCTGTTTTTT
TRBV10-2	NA	12	NA	TRBJ2-5	CASSESTGTQYF	TGCGCCAGCAGTGAGTCGACGGGGACCCAGTACTTC
TRBV28	TRBD1	14	NA	TRBJ1-1	CASLTGALNTEAFF	TGTGCCAGCTTGACAGGGGCCTTGAACACTGAAGCTTTCTTT
TRBV27	TRBD1	13	NA	TRBJ2-7	CASHRDRSYEQYF	TGTGCCAGCCACCGGGACAGGTCCTACGAGCAGTACTTC
TRBV10-3	TRBD1	14	NA	TRBJ1-1	CAIGGGQLNTEAFF	TGTGCCATCGGAGGGGGACAGTTGAACACTGAAGCTTTCTTT
TRBV10-1	TRBD2	19	NA	TRBJ2-3	CASSGGVAGGVYDTDTQYF	TGCGCCAGCAGTGGAGGTGTAGCGGGGGGGGTATACGACACAGATACGCAGTATTTT
TRBV5-5	TRBD2	15	NA	TRBJ2-1	CASSLQREVSDEQFF	TGTGCCAGCAGCTTGCAGCGGGAGGTCTCCGATGAGCAGTTCTTC
TRBV10-2	NA	14	NA	TRBJ1-5	CASSEGIGNQPQHF	TGCGCCAGCAGTGAAGGCATCGGGAATCAGCCCCAGCATTTT
TRBV6-5	NA	14	NA	TRBJ1-5	CASSEYRVNQPQHF	TGTGCCAGCAGTGAGTACAGGGTCAATCAGCCCCAGCATTTT
TRBV7-2	NA	13	few	TRBJ1-2	CASSLGQNYGYTF	TGTGCCAGCAGCTTAGGGCAGAACTATGGCTACACCTTC
TRBV28	NA	12	NA	TRBJ2-7	CASSFGRYEQYF	TGTGCCAGCAGTTTCGGACGCTACGAGCAGTACTTC
TRBV5-6	TRBD2	15	NA	TRBJ2-7	CASSLDVLAGREQYF	TGTGCCAGCAGCTTGGACGTACTAGCGGGGCGCGAGCAGTACTTC
TRBV5-5	NA	15	NA	TRBJ2-7	CASSAATGRVDEQYF	TGTGCCAGCAGCGCCGCGACAGGGAGGGTAGACGAGCAGTACTTC
TRBV27	TRBD1	16	NA	TRBJ1-5	CASSLDRETCNQPQHF	TGTGCCAGCAGTTTGGACAGGGAAACTTGCAATCAGCCCCAGCATTTT
TRBV30	NA	12	once	TRBJ1-1	CAWSGRGTLAFF	TGTGCCTGGAGTGGAAGGGGAACTCTAGCTTTCTTT
TRBV5-1	NA	14	few	TRBJ2-3	CASSLQGSGDTQYF	TGCGCCAGCAGTCTTCAGGGCTCTGGGGATACGCAGTATTTT
TRBV9	TRBD1	18	NA	TRBJ1-4	CASSAPDRGAGTNEKLFF	TGTGCCAGCAGCGCTCCCGACAGGGGAGCTGGTACTAATGAAAAACTGTTTTTT
TRBV6-6	NA	11	NA	TRBJ1-2	CASSYSTTVSF	TGTGCCAGCAGTTACTCAACGACAGTTTCCTTC